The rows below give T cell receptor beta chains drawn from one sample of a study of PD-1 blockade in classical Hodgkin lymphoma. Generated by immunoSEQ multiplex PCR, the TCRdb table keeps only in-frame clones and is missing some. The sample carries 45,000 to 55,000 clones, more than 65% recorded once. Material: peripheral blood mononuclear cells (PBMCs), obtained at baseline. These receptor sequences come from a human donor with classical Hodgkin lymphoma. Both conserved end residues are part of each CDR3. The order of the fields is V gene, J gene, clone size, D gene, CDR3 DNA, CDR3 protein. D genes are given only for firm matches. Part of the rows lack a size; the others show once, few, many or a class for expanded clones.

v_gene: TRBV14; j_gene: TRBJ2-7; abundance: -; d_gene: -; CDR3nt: TGTGCCAGCAGCCATTCCGGGACTTCTCAGTACGAGCAGTACTTC; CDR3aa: CASSHSGTSQYEQYF
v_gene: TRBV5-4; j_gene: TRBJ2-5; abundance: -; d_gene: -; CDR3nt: TGTGCCAGCAGCTTGGGAGGGGGACTAAAACAAGAGACCCAGTACTTC; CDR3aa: CASSLGGGLKQETQYF
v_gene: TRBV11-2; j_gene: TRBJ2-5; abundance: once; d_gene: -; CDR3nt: TGTGCCAGCAGCGTTCGGGAGTGGGAGACCCAGTACTTC; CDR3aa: CASSVREWETQYF
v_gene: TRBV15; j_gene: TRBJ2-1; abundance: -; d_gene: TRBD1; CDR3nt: TGTGCCACCAGCGGTGGACAGGGGGCGAATGAGCAGTTCTTC; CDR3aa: CATSGGQGANEQFF
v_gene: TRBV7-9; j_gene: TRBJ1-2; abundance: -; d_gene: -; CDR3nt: TGTGCCAGCAGCTTAGCGTTCGGTCGGGATGGCTACACCTTC; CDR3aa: CASSLAFGRDGYTF
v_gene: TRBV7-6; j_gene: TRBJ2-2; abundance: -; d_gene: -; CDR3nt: TGTGCCAGCAGCTTAGATCGGGAGTCGGCCGGGGAGCTGTTTTTT; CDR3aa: CASSLDRESAGELFF
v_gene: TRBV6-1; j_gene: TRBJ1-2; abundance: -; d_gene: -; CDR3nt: TGTGCCAGCAGTGAAGAATATAACTATGGCTACACCTTC; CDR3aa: CASSEEYNYGYTF
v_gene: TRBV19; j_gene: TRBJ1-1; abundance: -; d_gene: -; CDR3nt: TGTGCCAGTAAACTAACGAGGGTGAACACTGAAGCTTTCTTT; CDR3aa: CASKLTRVNTEAFF
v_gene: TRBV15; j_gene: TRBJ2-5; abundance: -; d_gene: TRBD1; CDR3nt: TGTGCCACCAAGGGACAGGGGGGAGTCGGGACCCAGTACTTC; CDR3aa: CATKGQGGVGTQYF
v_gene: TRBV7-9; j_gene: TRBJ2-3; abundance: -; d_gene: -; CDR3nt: TGTGCCAGCAGCCGTATACTAGATTTGGGCACAGATACGCAGTATTTT; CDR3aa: CASSRILDLGTDTQYF
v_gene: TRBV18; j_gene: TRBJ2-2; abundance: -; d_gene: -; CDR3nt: TGTGCCAGCTCCCCGACAGGAAACACCGGGGAGCTGTTTTTT; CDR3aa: CASSPTGNTGELFF
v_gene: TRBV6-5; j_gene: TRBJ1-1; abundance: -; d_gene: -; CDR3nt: TGTGCCAGCATCCAGCGGGGGTTGGCTGAAGCTTTCTTT; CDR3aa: CASIQRGLAEAFF
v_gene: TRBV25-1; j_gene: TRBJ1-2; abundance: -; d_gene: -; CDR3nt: TGTGCCAGCAGTGAACGGGGGAGCCTTTATGGCTACACCTTC; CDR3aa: CASSERGSLYGYTF
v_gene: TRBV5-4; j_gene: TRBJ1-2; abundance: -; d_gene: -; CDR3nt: TGTGCCAGCAGCTTGGGGCAAACAGACTATGGCTACACCTTC; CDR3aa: CASSLGQTDYGYTF
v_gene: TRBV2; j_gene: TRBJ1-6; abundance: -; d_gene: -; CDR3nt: TGTGCCAGCAGGGACAGTAATTCACCCCTCCACTTT; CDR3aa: CASRDSNSPLHF